This passage covers 25 T cell receptor beta chains from one sample sequenced in a study of T cells in Graves' hyperthyroidism and ophthalmopathy. Amplified TCR beta CDR3 regions derived from RNA transcripts. The HTBI primer set was used in a first-round RT-PCR of the TCR CDR3. One entry per CDR3 protein results from TCRdb running MiXCR on the multiplex PCR reads. The profile covers roughly 500,000 distinct CDR3 sequences, with around a fifth appearing a single time and around 54% taken by the ten largest. Sequencing was carried out using blood. All receptors come from a woman aged 65 to 85 with Graves' ophthalmopathy.

V gene TRBV19 combines with J gene TRBJ2-5; D might be TRBD1 or TRBD2, each matching 6 bases. Trimming left V 5 bases short and J 5 bases short, with 12 bases between. This CDR3 contains 13 residues. In germline, CDR1 is LNHDA, CDR2 SQIVND (reference sequence). The CDR3 is CASSEQGRETQYF. DNA of the CDR3: TGTGCCAGTAGTGAGCAGGGGAGGGAGACCCAGTACTTC.

The J gene is TRBJ2-1, the V gene TRBV7-3; 9 bases align to TRBD1. The germline gives CDR1 SGHTA, CDR2 FQGTGA. The CDR3 is 15 amino acids. V shed 5 bases and J 2 bases; nucleotides not matched to a gene: 4. The CDR3: CASSRGQGTYNEQFF. In DNA form, the CDR3 reads TGTGCCAGCAGCCGGGGACAGGGCACCTACAATGAGCAGTTCTTC. Filled out from reference TRBV7-3 and TRBJ2-1, the complete variable domain reads GAGVSQTPSNKVTEKGKYVELRCDPISGHTALYWYRQSLGQGPEFLIYFQGTGAADDSGLPNDRFFAVRPEGSVSTLKIQRTERGDSAVYLCASSRGQGTYNEQFFGPGTRLTVL.

Ten or more counts support this clonotype. This chain uses TRBV12-3 or TRBV12-4 with TRBJ1-1; no firm D call. V lost 3 bases and J lost 4, with 18 bases in between. The CDR3 loop spans 16 amino acids. The CDR3 region is CASSFLLTRRGTEAFF. The CDR3 nucleotides read TGTGCCAGCAGTTTCCTCTTGACCCGTCGGGGCACTGAAGCTTTCTTT.

There are many counts of this clonotype. The chain links TRBV29-1 to TRBJ2-7; 9 bases align to TRBD1. The germline CDR1 and CDR2 sequences are SQVTM and ANQGSEA. This CDR3 contains 14 residues. Trimming took 7 bases from V and 3 from J; bases not matched to a gene: 10. CDR3 sequence reads: CSAQTGQGNYEQYF. The CDR3 bases are TGCAGCGCGCAGACTGGACAGGGGAACTACGAGCAGTACTTC.

The genes are TRBV18 and TRBJ1-4; TRBD1 might be the D (5 bases). Between the trimmed V and J ends, which lost 6 bases and 2 bases, there was a span of 16 bases. The V gene's germline CDR1 is KGHSH and CDR2 LQKENI. The CDR3 covers 16 residues. CDR3 region: CASSPVTGSTNEKLFF. The CDR3 DNA sequence: TGTGCCAGCTCCCCAGTAACAGGTTCTACTAATGAAAAACTGTTTTTT. The full variable domain, with the rest looked up from reference TRBV18 and TRBJ1-4, is NAGVMQNPRHLVRRRGQEARLRCSPMKGHSHVYWYRQLPEEGLKFMVYLQKENIIDESGMPKERFSAEFPKEGPSILRIQQVVRGDSAAYFCASSPVTGSTNEKLFFGSGTQLSVL.

V usage is TRBV7-9 and J usage is TRBJ1-2; D is unclear. Trimming cost V 1 base and J 3 bases, with 15 bases left between them. This CDR3 contains 16 residues. CDR1 is SEHNR and CDR2 is FQNEAQ in the germline V gene (reference sequence). CDR3 loop: CASSLVQASTYYGYTF. The CDR3 DNA reads as TGTGCCAGCAGCTTAGTCCAGGCCTCTACTTACTATGGCTACACCTTC.

The chain links TRBV7-9 to TRBJ2-7; D may correspond to TRBD1 or TRBD2 (5 bases each). The CDR3 covers 13 residues. Germline CDR1 SEHNR, CDR2 FQNEAQ (reference sequence). Trimming pared 6 bases from V and 7 bases from J, leaving 16 bases between. CDR3 coding DNA: TGTGCCAGCAGTCCAGGTCGGGGCCCGGAGCAGTACTTC. Translated, it gives CASSPGRGPEQYF. Full variable domain (missing parts from reference TRBV7-9 and TRBJ2-7): DTGVSQNPRHKITKRGQNVTFRCDPISEHNRLYWYRQTLGQGPEFLTYFQNEAQLEKSRLLSDRFSAERPKGSFSTLEIQRTEQGDSAMYLCASSPGRGPEQYFGPGTRLTVT.

This clonotype showed up just a few times. The chain joins TRBV3-1 to TRBJ2-2; 9 nucleotides agree with TRBD2. With V trimmed by 9 bases and J by 7 bases, 12 bases remained unmatched. The CDR3 totals 15 residues. In germline, CDR1 is LGHDT, CDR2 YNNKEL (reference sequence). The CDR3 nucleotides read TGTGCCAGTCACAGCGGGGGGCTCGTCCTCGGGGAGCTGTTTTTT. This translates into CASHSGGLVLGELFF. The full variable domain, rest sourced from reference TRBV3-1 and TRBJ2-2, is DTAVSQTPKYLVTQMGNDKSIKCEQNLGHDTMYWYKQDSKKFLKIMFSYNNKELIINETVPNRFSPKSPDKAHLNLHINSLELGDSAVYFCASHSGGLVLGELFFGEGSRLTVL.

The gene calls are TRBV20-1 and TRBJ2-3; D gene uncertain. The CDR3 extends over 13 amino acids. V was cut by 6 bases and J by 0 bases, with 10 bases left in between. Germline-derived CDR1 and CDR2 are DFQATT and SNEGSKA (reference sequence). This CDR3 reads CSAARPSTDTQYF. The DNA of the CDR3 is TGCAGTGCCGCCCGCCCTAGCACAGATACGCAGTATTTT.

A note on this clonotype: Being one base from a much bigger clone, this may be a read error. The rearrangement uses TRBV7-8 and TRBJ1-1, with no clear D. The CDR3 spans 14 residues. CDR1 SGHVS and CDR2 FQNEAQ come from the germline V gene. In DNA, the CDR3 is TGTGCCGGCAGCCCGTTCTCGGGGTTAATTGAAGCTTTCTTT. This translates into CAGSPFSGLIEAFF.

This clonotype was seen only a few times. This chain links TRBV6-1 with TRBJ2-1; 8 nucleotides match TRBD2. The CDR3 spans 11 residues. With V trimmed by 8 bases and J by 14 bases, 8 bases remained unmatched. Germline CDR1 and CDR2: MNHNS and SASEGT. CDR3 nucleotides: TGTGCCAGCGAGTCCGGGACTAGAAAGTTCTTC. Protein: CASESGTRKFF.

This clonotype was seen ten or more times. The chain carries TRBV6-1 and TRBJ1-5; 9 bases are shared with TRBD1. This CDR3 region has 15 residues. The trim removed 4 bases at V and 6 bases at J, leaving 7 bases unmatched. Germline V gene data show CDR1 as MNHNS and CDR2 as SASEGT. CDR3 DNA: TGTGCCAGCAGTGCGACCGACAGGGGGTCTCAGCCCCAGCATTTT. This sequence encodes CASSATDRGSQPQHF.

At least ten counts were recorded for this clonotype. This chain connects TRBV19 to TRBJ2-1; 8 nucleotides line up with TRBD1. The junction had 10 bases not matched to a gene; V was cut back by 5 bases and J by 4 bases. The CDR3 runs to 16 residues. Looked up from germline, CDR1 is LNHDA and CDR2 is SQIVND (reference sequence). CDR3 residues: CASSSGQGQIYNEQFF. CDR3 bases: TGTGCCAGTAGTTCCGGACAGGGCCAGATTTACAATGAGCAGTTCTTC.

The rearrangement uses TRBV30 and TRBJ2-5, with D maybe TRBD1 (6 bases). V was clipped by 7 bases and J by 5 bases, with 23 bases between them. CDR1 GTSNPN and CDR2 SVGIG come from the germline V gene (reference sequence). The CDR3 length is 15 residues. CDR3 sequence: CAFSTGQGMRETQYF. The CDR3, as DNA: TGTGCCTTCTCGACGGGGCAGGGGATGCGGGAGACCCAGTACTTC.

The chain couples TRBV10-3 to TRBJ1-2; maybe TRBD1 (5 bases). Germline values: CDR1 ENHRY, CDR2 SYGVKD. V lost 6 bases and J lost 4, with 6 bases in between. This CDR3 is built from 11 residues. CDR3 sequence (DNA): TGTGCCATCAGGGGGGGCTATGGCTACACCTTC. It encodes CAIRGGYGYTF.

Ten or more counts support this clonotype. This chain links TRBV3-1 with TRBJ1-1, with D possibly TRBD1 on 6 matching bases. The V end was cut by 1 base, the J end by 6 bases, with 18 bases between. The germline V gene encodes CDR1 LGHDT and CDR2 YNNKEL (reference sequence). CDR3 length: 16 residues. This CDR3 reads CASSQALDRTKAEAFF. In nucleotides, the CDR3 is TGTGCCAGCAGCCAAGCCCTCGACAGGACGAAGGCTGAAGCTTTCTTT.

This clonotype was detected only a few times. The chain joins TRBV20-1 to TRBJ2-7; D tentatively fits TRBD1 or TRBD2 (5 bases each). The CDR3 has 14 residues. Germline CDR1 DFQATT, CDR2 SNEGSKA (reference sequence). Trimming took 1 base from V and 6 from J, leaving 16 bases between them. For the CDR3, the DNA is TGCAGTGCTAGAGGAGGTGGGGGTGTCCTCGAGCAGTACTTC. Its protein product is CSARGGGGVLEQYF.

About this clonotype itself: A much larger clone differs from this one at a single base, so this may be a read error. This is likely a read error, given that the CDR3 carries no conserved phenylalanine or tryptophan at its end. The chain couples TRBV12-3 or TRBV12-4 to TRBJ1-2; TRBD1 aligns across 7 bases. The CDR3 consists of 17 residues. J lost 6 bases, V lost 5 bases, and 18 bases had no gene match. Here the CDR3 DNA reads TGTGCCAGCAGTAGAGACAGGGTGGTTCATGGGCTTGATGGCTACACCCTC. Protein sequence: CASSRDRVVHGLDGYTL.

The chain has TRBV14 and TRBJ1-4; 10 nucleotides agree with TRBD1. The CDR3 consists of 15 residues. V shed 0 bases, J shed 10 bases, and the junction held 5 bases outside the gene matches. The germline V gene encodes CDR1 SGHDN and CDR2 FVKESK. CDR3 DNA: TGTGCCAGCAGCCAAGAGGGCTGGACAGGGGGAAAACTGTTTTTT. It yields the protein CASSQEGWTGGKLFF.

V gene TRBV12-3 or TRBV12-4 combines with J gene TRBJ2-1; 15 bases line up with TRBD2. This CDR3 comprises 17 residues. J gave up 7 bases and V 1 base, and 5 bases lay outside the gene matches. The CDR3 reads CASSLDPGLAGGNEQFF. CDR3 nucleotides: TGTGCCAGCAGTTTAGACCCTGGACTAGCGGGAGGGAATGAGCAGTTCTTC.

This chain connects TRBV5-6 to TRBJ2-3; maybe TRBD2 (5 bases). Trimming removed 4 bases from V and 2 bases from J, with 17 bases in between. Germline V lookup: CDR1 SGHDT, CDR2 YYEEEE. The CDR3 has 16 amino acids. Here the CDR3 reads CASSQERARITDTQYF. The CDR3 DNA reads TGTGCCAGCAGCCAAGAGAGGGCACGGATCACAGATACGCAGTATTTT.

J is TRBJ2-3 and V is TRBV3-1, with 8 bases that match TRBD2. The CDR3 extends over 14 amino acids. Losses at the gene ends were 0 bases for V and 9 bases for J; bases not matched to a gene: 5. Germline values: CDR1 LGHDT, CDR2 YNNKEL (reference sequence). In DNA form, the CDR3 reads TGTGCCAGCAGCCAAGAGGGGTCGGGAGGGACGCAGTATTTT. This codes for CASSQEGSGGTQYF.

The table lists this clonotype with many counts. The chain combines TRBV12-3 or TRBV12-4 with TRBJ1-2, with 7 bases identical to TRBD1. The CDR3 is 15 amino acids. With 3 bases clipped from V and 5 bases from J, the junction kept 9 bases outside the gene matches. CDR3 nucleotides: TGTGCCAGCAGTTTCCCGGACAGGAAACCTTATGGCTACACCTTC. It is translated as CASSFPDRKPYGYTF.

This clonotype was recorded many times. The V call is TRBV20-1, the J call TRBJ1-2, with TRBD1 as a possible D gene (6 bases). V lost 2 bases to trimming and J lost 2 bases, with 18 bases between them. This CDR3 comprises 16 residues. The germline gives CDR1 DFQATT, CDR2 SNEGSKA (reference sequence). In DNA, the CDR3 is TGCAGTGCTAGATCCCGGGACATGGGTCAGAACTATGGCTACACCTTC. As protein: CSARSRDMGQNYGYTF.

At least ten counts were recorded for this clonotype. The V gene is TRBV11-2, the J gene TRBJ1-5, with 9 bases that match TRBD1. V dropped 5 bases and J dropped 7; count of bases not matched to a gene: 6. CDR1 is SGHAT, CDR2 FQNNGV, per germline. This CDR3 region has 14 residues. This CDR3 reads CASSTTGGGQPQHF. The CDR3 DNA reads TGTGCCAGCAGCACGACAGGGGGAGGACAGCCCCAGCATTTT.